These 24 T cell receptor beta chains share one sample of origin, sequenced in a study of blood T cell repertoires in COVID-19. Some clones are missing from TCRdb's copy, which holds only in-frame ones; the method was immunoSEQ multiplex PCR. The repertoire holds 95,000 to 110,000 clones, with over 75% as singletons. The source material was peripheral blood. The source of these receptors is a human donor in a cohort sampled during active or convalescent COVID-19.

CDR3: CAWTSSSYNSPLHF. The CDR3 DNA follows: TGTGCCTGGACCTCCAGCTCCTATAATTCACCCCTCCACTTT. The chain couples TRBV30 to TRBJ1-6; D uncertain. Germline CDR1 is GTSNPN and CDR2 is SVGIG (reference sequence). This CDR3 region has 14 residues. The V gene lost 4 bases and the J gene lost 0 bases, with 7 bases spanning the gap.

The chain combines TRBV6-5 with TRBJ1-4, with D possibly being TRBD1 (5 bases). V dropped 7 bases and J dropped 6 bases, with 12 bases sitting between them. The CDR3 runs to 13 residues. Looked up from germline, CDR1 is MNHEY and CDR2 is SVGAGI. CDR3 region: CASTQGDYEKLFF. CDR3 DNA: TGTGCCAGCACTCAGGGTGATTATGAAAAACTGTTTTTT.

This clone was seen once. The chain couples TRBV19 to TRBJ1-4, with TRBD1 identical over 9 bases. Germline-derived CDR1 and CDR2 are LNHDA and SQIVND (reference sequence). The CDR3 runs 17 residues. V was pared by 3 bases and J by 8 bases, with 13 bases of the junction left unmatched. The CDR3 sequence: CASSMGQGPMAGEKLFF. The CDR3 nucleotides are TGTGCCAGTAGTATGGGACAGGGCCCGATGGCCGGGGAAAAACTGTTTTTT. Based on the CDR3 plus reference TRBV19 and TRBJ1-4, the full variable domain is DGGITQSPKYLFRKEGQNVTLSCEQNLNHDAMYWYRQDPGQGLRLIYYSQIVNDFQKGDIAEGYSVSREKKESFPLTVTSAQKNPTAFYLCASSMGQGPMAGEKLFFGSGTQLSVL.

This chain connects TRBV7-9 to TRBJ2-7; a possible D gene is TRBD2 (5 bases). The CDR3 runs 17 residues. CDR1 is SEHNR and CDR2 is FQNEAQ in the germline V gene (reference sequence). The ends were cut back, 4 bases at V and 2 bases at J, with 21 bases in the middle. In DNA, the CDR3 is TGTGCCAGCAGCTGGGGTCCGGCGGCTAGCCCCACCTACGAGCAGTACTTC. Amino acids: CASSWGPAASPTYEQYF.

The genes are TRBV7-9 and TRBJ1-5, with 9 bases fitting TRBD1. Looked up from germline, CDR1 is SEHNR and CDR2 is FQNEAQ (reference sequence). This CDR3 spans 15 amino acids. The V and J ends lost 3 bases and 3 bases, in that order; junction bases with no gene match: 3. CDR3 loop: CASSFGTGINQPQHF. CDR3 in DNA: TGTGCCAGCAGCTTCGGGACAGGGATCAATCAGCCCCAGCATTTT.

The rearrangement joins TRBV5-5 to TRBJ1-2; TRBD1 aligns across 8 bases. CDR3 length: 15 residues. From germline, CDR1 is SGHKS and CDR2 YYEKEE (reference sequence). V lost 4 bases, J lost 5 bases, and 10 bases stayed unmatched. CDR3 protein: CASSQQGRQGYGYTF. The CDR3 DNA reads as TGTGCCAGCAGCCAACAGGGACGACAGGGGTATGGCTACACCTTC.

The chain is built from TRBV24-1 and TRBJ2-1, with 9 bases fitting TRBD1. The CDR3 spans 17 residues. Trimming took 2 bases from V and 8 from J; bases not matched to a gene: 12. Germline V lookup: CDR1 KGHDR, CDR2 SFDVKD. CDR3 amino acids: CATSDSSGTGLGYEQFF. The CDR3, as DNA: TGTGCCACCAGTGATTCGTCCGGGACAGGGCTAGGCTATGAGCAGTTCTTC.

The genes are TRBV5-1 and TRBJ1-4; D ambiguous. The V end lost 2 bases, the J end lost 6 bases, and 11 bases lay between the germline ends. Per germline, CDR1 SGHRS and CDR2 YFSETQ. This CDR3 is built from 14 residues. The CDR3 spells CASSFERRDEKLFF. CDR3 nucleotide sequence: TGCGCCAGCAGCTTTGAGAGGCGGGATGAAAAACTGTTTTTT.

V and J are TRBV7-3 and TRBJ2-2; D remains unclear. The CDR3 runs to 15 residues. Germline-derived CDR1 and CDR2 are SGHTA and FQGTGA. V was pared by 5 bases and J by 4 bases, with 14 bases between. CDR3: CASSPTIQFTGELFF. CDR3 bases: TGTGCCAGCAGCCCGACCATACAGTTCACCGGGGAGCTGTTTTTT.

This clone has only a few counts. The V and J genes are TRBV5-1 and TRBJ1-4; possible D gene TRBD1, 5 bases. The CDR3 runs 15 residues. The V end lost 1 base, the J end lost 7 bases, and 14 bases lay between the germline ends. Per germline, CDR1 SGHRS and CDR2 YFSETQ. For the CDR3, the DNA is TGCGCCAGCAGCTTGAATAACCTCGGGGGTGAAAAACTGTTTTTT. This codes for CASSLNNLGGEKLFF.

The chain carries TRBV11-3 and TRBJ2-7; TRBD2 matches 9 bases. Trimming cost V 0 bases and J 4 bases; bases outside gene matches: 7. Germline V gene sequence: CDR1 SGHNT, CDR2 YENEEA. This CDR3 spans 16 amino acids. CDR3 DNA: TGTGCCAGCAGCTTAGAAGGGGTAGCGGGGGAGTACGAGCAGTACTTC. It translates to CASSLEGVAGEYEQYF.

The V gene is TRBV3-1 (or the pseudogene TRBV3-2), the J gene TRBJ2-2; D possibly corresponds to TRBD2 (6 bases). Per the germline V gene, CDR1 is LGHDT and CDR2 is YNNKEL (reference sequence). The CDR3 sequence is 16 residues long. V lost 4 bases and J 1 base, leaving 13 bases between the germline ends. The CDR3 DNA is TGTGCCAGCAGCCCCCGCGGGGTATTGAACACCGGGGAGCTGTTTTTT. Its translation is CASSPRGVLNTGELFF.

CDR3 DNA: TGTGCCAGCCATCGGGGGGGTATGTCCTACGAGCAGTACTTC. Translated, it gives CASHRGGMSYEQYF. This chain joins TRBV6-5 and TRBJ2-7; 8 bases agree with TRBD2. The CDR3 is made up of 14 amino acids. The V gene end was trimmed by 8 bases and the J gene end by 1 base; junction bases not matched to a gene: 7. Germline loops: CDR1 MNHEY, CDR2 SVGAGI.

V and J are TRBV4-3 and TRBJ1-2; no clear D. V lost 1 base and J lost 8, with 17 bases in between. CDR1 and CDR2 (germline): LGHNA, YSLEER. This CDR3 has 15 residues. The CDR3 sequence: CASSQAPPQPSGYTF. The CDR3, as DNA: TGCGCCAGCAGCCAAGCCCCCCCCCAACCGAGCGGCTACACCTTC.

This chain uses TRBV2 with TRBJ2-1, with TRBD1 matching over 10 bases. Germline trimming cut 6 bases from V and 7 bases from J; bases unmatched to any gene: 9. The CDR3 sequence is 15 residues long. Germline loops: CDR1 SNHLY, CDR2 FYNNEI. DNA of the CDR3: TGTGCCAGCAGCGCCCCGGGACAGGGGAGGAATGAGCAGTTCTTC. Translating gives CASSAPGQGRNEQFF.

The CDR3 DNA reads as TGCGCCAGCAGCCTCAGGGCCCTATACTCTGGAAACACCATATATTTT. Amino acid sequence: CASSLRALYSGNTIYF. The chain employs TRBV4-3 and TRBJ1-3; D is perhaps TRBD1 (5 bases). Germline values: CDR1 LGHNA, CDR2 YSLEER. The V gene lost 4 bases and the J gene lost 0 bases, with 13 bases spanning the gap. This CDR3 region has 16 residues.

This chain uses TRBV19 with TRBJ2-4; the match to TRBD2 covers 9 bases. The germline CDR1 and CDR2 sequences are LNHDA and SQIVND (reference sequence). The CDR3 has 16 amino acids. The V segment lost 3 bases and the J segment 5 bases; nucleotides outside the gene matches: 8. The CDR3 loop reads CASSIGLAYYQNIQYF. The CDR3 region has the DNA TGTGCCAGTAGTATTGGACTAGCGTATTACCAAAACATTCAGTACTTC.

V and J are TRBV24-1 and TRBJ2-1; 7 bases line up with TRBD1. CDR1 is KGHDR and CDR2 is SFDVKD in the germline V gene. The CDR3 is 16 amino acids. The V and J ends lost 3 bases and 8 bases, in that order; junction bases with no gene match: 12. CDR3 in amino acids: CATSDPKDREIDEQFF. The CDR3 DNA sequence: TGTGCCACCAGTGATCCCAAAGACAGGGAGATCGATGAGCAGTTCTTC.

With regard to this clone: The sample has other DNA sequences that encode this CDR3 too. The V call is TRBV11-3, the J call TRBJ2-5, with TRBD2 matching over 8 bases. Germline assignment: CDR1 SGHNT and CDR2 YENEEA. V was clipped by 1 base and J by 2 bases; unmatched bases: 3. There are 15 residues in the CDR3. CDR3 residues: CASSLVGLAQETQYF. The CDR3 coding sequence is TGTGCCAGCAGCTTAGTAGGACTAGCTCAAGAGACCCAGTACTTC.

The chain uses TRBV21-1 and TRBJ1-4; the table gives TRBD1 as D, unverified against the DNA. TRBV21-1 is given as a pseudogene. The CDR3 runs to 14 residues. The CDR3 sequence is CASSIWTGLGKLFF. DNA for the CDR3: TGTGCCAGCAGCATCTGGACAGGCCTAGGGAAACTGTTTTTT.

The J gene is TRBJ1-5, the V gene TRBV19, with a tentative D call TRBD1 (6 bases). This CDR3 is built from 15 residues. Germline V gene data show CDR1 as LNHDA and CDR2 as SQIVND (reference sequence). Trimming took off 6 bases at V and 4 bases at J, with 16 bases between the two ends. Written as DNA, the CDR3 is TGTGCCAGTAGGGGGAACAGGGTGGGTAATCAGCCCCAGCATTTT. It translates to CASRGNRVGNQPQHF.

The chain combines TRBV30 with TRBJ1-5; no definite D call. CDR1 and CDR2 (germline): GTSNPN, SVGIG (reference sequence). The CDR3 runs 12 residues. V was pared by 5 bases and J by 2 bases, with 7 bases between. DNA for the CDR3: TGTGCCTGGGCACGGGGCAATCAGCCCCAGCATTTT. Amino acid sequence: CAWARGNQPQHF.

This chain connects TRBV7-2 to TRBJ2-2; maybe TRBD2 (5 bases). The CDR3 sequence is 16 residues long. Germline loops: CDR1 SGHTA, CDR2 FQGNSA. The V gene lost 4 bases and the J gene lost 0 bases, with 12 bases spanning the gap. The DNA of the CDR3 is TGTGCCAGCAGCTCCGAGGGAGATACGAACACCGGGGAGCTGTTTTTT. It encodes CASSSEGDTNTGELFF.

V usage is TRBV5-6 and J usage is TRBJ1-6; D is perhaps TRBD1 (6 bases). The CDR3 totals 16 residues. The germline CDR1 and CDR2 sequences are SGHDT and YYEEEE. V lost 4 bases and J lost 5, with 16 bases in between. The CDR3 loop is CASSGLGARNNSPLHF. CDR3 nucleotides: TGTGCCAGCAGCGGCCTGGGGGCGAGAAATAATTCACCCCTCCACTTT.